One TCR beta chain is described in this entry. Its antigen is unidentified. A much larger clone sits a single nucleotide away, making a read error possible. The sequenced template was RNA, covering the TCR beta CDR3 region. RT-PCR with HTBI primers came first, then second-round multiplex PCR. One entry per CDR3 protein results from TCRdb running MiXCR on the multiplex PCR reads. The data show about 620,000 distinct CDR3 sequences, about 24% seen once. This sample stems from a study of Graves' ophthalmopathy and Graves' hyperthyroidism. Findings of the study overall: In blood, most expanded thyroid clonotypes above 0.001 frequency were also detected.

Ophthalmopathy not arising within 18 months of follow-up defined hyperthyroidism as stable. Hyperthyroidism cases were recent diagnoses of under 2 months' duration in people aged 18 to 65. Diagnosis relied on clinical symptoms, serum thyroxine, TRAb, thyroid ultrasound and orbital computed tomography. This CDR3 contains 15 residues. The ends were cut back, 6 bases at V and 1 base at J, with 15 bases in the middle. From germline, CDR1 is MDHEN and CDR2 SYDVKM. The sequence derives from a woman aged 18 to 35 with stable Graves' hyperthyroidism. Some clones in this sample may be carry-over from other donors' samples. Sequences were obtained from peripheral blood. The J gene is TRBJ2-5, the V gene TRBV28; tentatively, D is TRBD2 (6 bases). In DNA, the CDR3 is TGTGCCAGCAGCCCGACCTGGACTACCCAAGAGACCCAGTACTTC. This codes for CASSPTWTTQETQYF.